Below are 10 T cell receptor beta chains sequenced from a single sample in a study of TIL therapy for anti-PD-1-resistant metastatic lung cancer. Noted time point: pre-treatment sample, taken before nivolumab and TIL therapy. The tumor samples were excised metastases, mostly pleural nodules or supraclavicular lymph nodes. The immunoSEQ assay was v3. Libraries were prepared by immunoSEQ multiplex PCR; TCRdb keeps only in-frame clonotypes and omits some of them. Of tens of thousands of clones in the sample, less than 85% are singletons; the top ten hold approximately 5.6%. Sequenced material: tumor tissue, taken at baseline. The source is a person aged 30 to 80 with non-small cell lung cancer.

The V call is TRBV9, the J call TRBJ2-1, with D possibly TRBD1 on 5 matching bases. The CDR3 contains 15 residues. Germline loops: CDR1 SGDLS, CDR2 YYNGEE. V was trimmed by 0 bases and J by 3 bases, leaving 10 bases between them. Written as DNA, the CDR3 is TGTGCCAGCAGCGTAGCCCCAGACAGCTACAATGAGCAGTTCTTC. Encoded protein: CASSVAPDSYNEQFF.

This clone was seen a handful of times. The chain couples TRBV20-1 to TRBJ1-2; TRBD1 matches 9 bases. J was trimmed by 7 bases and V by 3 bases; bases with no gene match: 0. Germline CDR1 DFQATT, CDR2 SNEGSKA (reference sequence). The CDR3 has 11 amino acids. The CDR3 DNA follows: TGCAGTGCTAGGGACAGGGGTGGCTACACCTTC. Amino acids: CSARDRGGYTF.

CDR3 protein: CASSTRRTNTEAFF. The CDR3 nucleotides read TGTGCCAGCAGTACGCGACGGACGAACACTGAAGCTTTCTTT. The chain is built from TRBV6-1 and TRBJ1-1, with no clear D. Trimming removed 5 bases at V and 1 base at J, with 11 bases between. Germline loops: CDR1 MNHNS, CDR2 SASEGT. The CDR3 consists of 14 residues.

The CDR3 sequence is CASSMGYGSYEQYF. Written as DNA, the CDR3 is TGTGCCAGCAGCATGGGGTACGGCTCCTACGAGCAGTACTTC. The chain employs TRBV11-2 and TRBJ2-7, with D uncertain. CDR1 SGHAT and CDR2 FQNNGV come from the germline V gene. Trimming stripped 5 bases from V and 0 bases from J, with 11 bases between. The CDR3 loop spans 14 amino acids.

CDR3 in amino acids: CASSLGGATDTQYF. The CDR3 DNA sequence: TGTGCCAGCAGCTTAGGAGGGGCTACAGATACGCAGTATTTT. The chain combines TRBV11-3 with TRBJ2-3; D is possibly TRBD1 or TRBD2 (5 bases each). The CDR3 runs to 14 residues. Germline CDR1 reads SGHNT; CDR2 reads YENEEA. Trimming shortened V by 1 base and J by 3 bases, and 8 bases separated the two germline ends.

This rearrangement joins TRBV5-4 to TRBJ1-3, with unresolved D. V was clipped by 2 bases and J by 0 bases, with 9 bases between them. CDR3 length equals 15 residues. Looked up from germline, CDR1 is SGHNT and CDR2 is YYREEE (reference sequence). The DNA for the CDR3 is TGTGCCAGCAGCTTCTATGGGGTCTCTGGAAACACCATATATTTT. This gives the protein CASSFYGVSGNTIYF.

The V gene is TRBV30, the J gene TRBJ1-4, with D unresolved. V lost 3 bases to trimming and J lost 7 bases, with 18 bases between them. The V gene's germline CDR1 is GTSNPN and CDR2 SVGIG (reference sequence). The length of the CDR3 is 15 residues. The CDR3 coding sequence is TGTGCCTGGAGGAAACCTGAGACAATCGGTGAAAAACTGTTTTTT. This translates into CAWRKPETIGEKLFF.

V is TRBV2 and J is TRBJ2-5; D perhaps matches TRBD1 (6 bases). V dropped 5 bases and J dropped 5 bases, with 9 bases sitting between them. From germline, CDR1 is SNHLY and CDR2 FYNNEI. This CDR3 contains 12 residues. CDR3 protein: CASSTGLETQYF. As DNA, the CDR3 is TGTGCCAGCAGTACAGGGCTGGAGACCCAGTACTTC. The whole variable domain, remainder taken from reference TRBV2 and TRBJ2-5, is EPEVTQTPSHQVTQMGQEVILRCVPISNHLYFYWYRQILGQKVEFLVSFYNNEISEKSEIFDDQFSVERPDGSNFTLKIRSTKLEDSAMYFCASSTGLETQYFGPGTRLLVL.

This sequence joins TRBV19 and TRBJ1-3, with 9 bases that match TRBD1. Germline-derived CDR1 and CDR2 are LNHDA and SQIVND (reference sequence). CDR3 size: 15 residues. Unmatched junction bases numbered 8, after V lost 7 bases and J lost 4 bases. The CDR3 DNA follows: TGTGCCAGTAAGGAACAGGGGGCGAAAGGAAACACCATATATTTT. Translated: CASKEQGAKGNTIYF.

The chain carries TRBV27 and TRBJ2-7; D is ambiguous. There are 14 residues in the CDR3. CDR1 and CDR2 (germline): MNHEY, SMNVEV (reference sequence). Trimming pared 2 bases from V and 2 bases from J, leaving 10 bases between. The CDR3 nucleotides read TGTGCCAGCAGTTTAGGCACAACCCCCTACGAGCAGTACTTC. Translating gives CASSLGTTPYEQYF.